Listed below are T cell receptor beta chains from one sample, sequenced in a study of yellow fever vaccine responses in identical twins. Each CDR3 protein gets one entry after TCRdb re-called the RT-PCR reads with MiXCR. The table has about 19,000 distinct CDR3 sequences, around three quarters seen once. Here the sequenced sample was T cells from blood (PBMCs), unsorted or a sorted subset (not recorded which), taken before or after yellow fever vaccination (not recorded which). The source of these receptors is a woman aged 18-29 years who received the yellow fever vaccine. Each CDR3 is given with its conserved first and last residue. A D gene is named only where the DNA matches it firmly. Rows may omit the clone size; those that give it use once, few, many or a size class.

>-|TRBJ1-3|TRBV13|-
TGTGCCAGCAGCTTAGACACAGACTCTGGAAACACCATATATTTT
CASSLDTDSGNTIYF
>-|TRBJ2-1|TRBV4-2|-
TGTGCCAGCAGCCAACCAAATGAGCAGTTCTTC
CASSQPNEQFF
>-|TRBJ2-7|TRBV20-1|-
TGCAGTGCTAGTATAGGGACAAGGAGCTCCTACGAGCAGTACTTC
CSASIGTRSSYEQYF
>-|TRBJ2-5|TRBV24-1|TRBD2
TGTGCCACCAGTGGGAGCGGGAGTTTGGAGACCCAGTACTTC
CATSGSGSLETQYF
>once|TRBJ2-1|TRBV11-3|-
TGTGCCAGCAGCCTTCTCGCGGGCCAGATTTATGAGCAGTTCTTC
CASSLLAGQIYEQFF
>few|TRBJ2-1|TRBV2|-
TGTGCCAGCAGTGAAGCTGGGTCTGTTCGGCAGTTCTTC
CASSEAGSVRQFF
>few|TRBJ1-2|TRBV18|-
TGTGCCAGCTCCCCGGCAAGAGACTATGGCTACACCTTC
CASSPARDYGYTF
>-|TRBJ2-5|TRBV19|TRBD2
TGTGCCAGTAGTCCAATAGCGGGATTTGCCGAGACCCAGTACTTC
CASSPIAGFAETQYF
>once|TRBJ1-6|TRBV15|-
TGTGCCACCAGCAGAGATGCGTTTTCACCCCTCCACTTT
CATSRDAFSPLHF
>medium-sized|TRBJ2-3|TRBV3-1|TRBD2
TGTGCCAGCAGCCGGGAGGGCTTCACAGATACGCAGTATTTT
CASSREGFTDTQYF
>-|TRBJ2-6|TRBV4-2|-
TGTGCCAGCAGCCAGACGGCCGATGGGGCCAACGTCCTGACTTTC
CASSQTADGANVLTF
>-|TRBJ2-2|TRBV11-2|-
TGTGCCAGCAGCACCTTCACTTCACCCGCCGGGGAGCTGTTTTTT
CASSTFTSPAGELFF
>-|TRBJ1-1|TRBV28|-
TGTGCCAGCAGTTTCTCGGGGAGGGCCACTGAAGCTTTCTTT
CASSFSGRATEAFF
>-|TRBJ2-7|TRBV5-5|-
TGTGCCAGCAGCTTGGGTGGGAGTCCCTACGAGCAGTACTTC
CASSLGGSPYEQYF
>once|TRBJ2-1|TRBV24-1|-
TGTGCCACCAGTGATTCCAGAAGTTCCTACAATGAGCAGTTCTTC
CATSDSRSSYNEQFF
>few|TRBJ2-1|TRBV5-6|-
TGTGCCAGCAGCTTGAAGGCCGGGAGTGAGCAGTTCTTC
CASSLKAGSEQFF
>once|TRBJ2-3|TRBV2|-
TGTGCCAGCACACCTCTGAGTGATACGCAGTATTTT
CASTPLSDTQYF
>-|TRBJ1-5|TRBV11-1|-
TGTGCCAGCAGCCCGGACGTTCAGCCCCAGCATTTT
CASSPDVQPQHF
>-|TRBJ2-1|TRBV6-1|-
TGTGCCAGCAGTCGCCCCGGGGTGGGGGGCCACCCTGAGCAGTTCTTC
CASSRPGVGGHPEQFF
>few|TRBJ1-2|TRBV28|-
TGTGCCAGCAGTTTCGCCAGTAACTATGGCTACACCTTC
CASSFASNYGYTF
>-|TRBJ2-3|TRBV11-1|-
TGTGCCAGCAGCATCACAGATACGCAGTATTTT
CASSITDTQYF
>-|TRBJ2-2|TRBV7-9|-
TGTGCCAGCAGCTCCTACTGGGGGAGAAACACCGGGGAGCTGTTTTTT
CASSSYWGRNTGELFF
>-|TRBJ1-1|TRBV10-3|TRBD1
TGTGCCATCAGTGAGGGAAGGACAGGTACGAACACTGAAGCTTTCTTT
CAISEGRTGTNTEAFF
>-|TRBJ2-7|TRBV6-2/TRBV6-3|-
TGTGCCAGCAGTTACTCCACCCAGTTCGGGAGCGAGCAGTACTTC
CASSYSTQFGSEQYF
>-|TRBJ2-1|TRBV4-1|-
TGCGCCAGCAGCCCCCACAGATATCGGGAGTCCTACAATGAGCAGTTCTTC
CASSPHRYRESYNEQFF
>-|TRBJ1-5|TRBV5-1|-
TGCGCCAGCAGCTTGGCAGGTGGAAATCAGCCCCAGCATTTT
CASSLAGGNQPQHF
>-|TRBJ2-1|TRBV7-3|TRBD2
TGTGCCAGCAGCCTCGGACTAGCGGACTACAATGAGCAGTTCTTC
CASSLGLADYNEQFF
>-|TRBJ2-2|TRBV7-1|-
TGTGCCAGCAGCGCCCCTGGAACCGGGGAGCTGTTTTTT
CASSAPGTGELFF
>-|TRBJ2-1|TRBV11-3|-
TGTGCCAGCAGCCGAGGGCGAATTTATGAGCAGTTCTTC
CASSRGRIYEQFF
>-|TRBJ2-4|TRBV20-1|-
TGCAGTGCTAGAGATCGCGATAACGCCCAGAACATTCAGTACTTC
CSARDRDNAQNIQYF
>-|TRBJ2-1|TRBV11-2|-
TGTGCCAGCAGCCCCCGGCCGGGTACCTACAATGAGCAGTTCTTC
CASSPRPGTYNEQFF
>few|TRBJ2-7|TRBV5-1|-
TGCGCCAGCAGCTTGTTGTGGGACTCCTACGAGCAGTACTTC
CASSLLWDSYEQYF
>-|TRBJ2-3|TRBV2|-
TGTGCCAGTAAACTCGACAGCCCTAGCACAGATACGCAGTATTTT
CASKLDSPSTDTQYF
>-|TRBJ1-2|TRBV7-9|-
TGTGCCAGCAGCTTACACAGTAACTATGGCTACACCTTC
CASSLHSNYGYTF
>-|TRBJ2-3|TRBV20-1|TRBD2
TGCAGTGCTAGGAGACTAGCGGGAGGTACAGATACGCAGTATTTT
CSARRLAGGTDTQYF
>-|TRBJ1-1|TRBV7-6|-
TGTGCCAGCATCCTGGGGAACACTGAAGCTTTCTTT
CASILGNTEAFF
>-|TRBJ1-6|TRBV7-8|-
TGTGCCAGCAGCCTACGACAGAGAGGCGATTCACCCCTCCACTTT
CASSLRQRGDSPLHF
>once|TRBJ2-1|TRBV24-1|TRBD2
TGTGCCACCGCGACTAGCGGGAGGGCCTATGAGCAGTTCTTC
CATATSGRAYEQFF
>-|TRBJ2-2|TRBV7-9|-
TGTGCCAGCAGCCCACAGGGAACGAACACCGGGGAGCTGTTTTTT
CASSPQGTNTGELFF
>-|TRBJ1-2|TRBV6-1|-
TGTGCCAGCAGGCACGACAGAGAACCTAACTATGGCTACACCTTC
CASRHDREPNYGYTF
>few|TRBJ2-1|TRBV19|TRBD1
TGTGCCACCAGGGGGCTGGGCTCCTACAATGAGCAGTTCTTC
CATRGLGSYNEQFF